Shown below are 9 T cell receptor beta chains from a single sample sequenced in a study of blood T cell repertoires in COVID-19. The data were produced by immunoSEQ multiplex PCR, yet TCRdb's version contains in-frame clones alone and is incomplete. The sample contains fewer than 250,000 clones, roughly 82% of which appear only once. Sequenced sample: peripheral blood. These receptors were taken from a woman aged 55-69 years with COVID-19, enrolled during active disease.

The CDR3 protein is CSVEASLVYNEQFF. CDR3 sequence (DNA): TGCAGCGTTGAAGCCTCCCTCGTCTACAATGAGCAGTTCTTC. The V call is TRBV29-1, the J call TRBJ2-1, with D unresolved. The CDR3 spans 14 residues. CDR1 SQVTM and CDR2 ANQGSEA come from the germline V gene. Trimming shortened V by 1 base and J by 3 bases, and 10 bases separated the two germline ends.

This clone was seen more than once but under ten times. The rearrangement joins TRBV24-1 to TRBJ2-3; 7 bases fit TRBD1. V was clipped by 10 bases and J by 0 bases; unmatched bases: 6. Germline CDR1 is KGHDR and CDR2 is SFDVKD. The CDR3 runs 14 residues. CDR3 coding DNA: TGTGCCACTCAGACAGGGATAAGCACAGATACGCAGTATTTT. This encodes CATQTGISTDTQYF.

This clone was detected a few times. This chain joins TRBV14 and TRBJ1-5, with 10 bases that match TRBD1. CDR1 and CDR2 (germline): SGHDN, FVKESK. After removal of 0 bases from V and 2 bases from J, the junction contained 13 bases not matched to a gene. The CDR3 consists of 20 residues. DNA of the CDR3: TGTGCCAGCAGCCAAGATAGGATATCGGGACAGGGGCTGGGCAATCAGCCCCAGCATTTT. Its protein product is CASSQDRISGQGLGNQPQHF.

V and J are TRBV7-3 and TRBJ1-1; 8 bases are shared with TRBD1. V trimming: 2 bases; J trimming: 8 bases; junction bases outside the gene matches: 4. Germline loops: CDR1 SGHTA, CDR2 FQGTGA. The CDR3 covers 13 residues. CDR3 sequence reads: CASSLGRTGEAFF. DNA of the CDR3: TGTGCCAGCAGCTTAGGCAGGACAGGGGAAGCTTTCTTT.

This rearrangement joins TRBV10-3 to TRBJ1-5; TRBD1 agrees at 8 bases. The CDR3 runs to 13 residues. Per the germline V gene, CDR1 is ENHRY and CDR2 is SYGVKD. The V and J ends lost 9 bases and 6 bases, in that order; junction bases with no gene match: 7. Written as DNA, the CDR3 is TGTGCCATTTCCGACAGGGGAATTCAGCCCCAGCATTTT. It yields the protein CAISDRGIQPQHF.

The chain carries TRBV5-5 and TRBJ2-3, with TRBD2 matching 9 bases. In germline, CDR1 is SGHKS, CDR2 YYEKEE (reference sequence). The CDR3 contains 15 residues. The ends lost 7 bases at V and 4 bases at J; junction bases unmatched: 10. CDR3 coding DNA: TGTGCCAGCTCTCTATATAGCGGGAGCGCAGATACGCAGTATTTT. Amino acids: CASSLYSGSADTQYF.

The V and J genes are TRBV6-5 and TRBJ2-7, with D possibly matching TRBD1 (5 bases). Trimming pared 5 bases from V and 0 bases from J, leaving 14 bases between. The CDR3 is 15 amino acids. Germline CDR1 and CDR2: MNHEY and SVGAGI. The chain's CDR3 is CASSLSQTASYEQYV. CDR3 DNA: TGTGCCAGCAGTCTATCCCAGACAGCCTCCTACGAGCAGTACGTC.

The rearrangement links TRBV6-1 to TRBJ2-5, with a possible D match to TRBD2 (6 bases). The germline V and J ends were trimmed by 4 bases and 2 bases, with 17 bases remaining between them. This CDR3 contains 16 residues. Germline V gives CDR1 MNHNS, CDR2 SASEGT. Here the CDR3 DNA reads TGTGCCAGCAGTGCACCTGGGGCGGGGCTACAAGAGACCCAGTACTTC. Translated: CASSAPGAGLQETQYF.

Only a few counts were recorded for this clone. This chain links TRBV7-2 with TRBJ2-1; D unclear. The germline CDR1 and CDR2 sequences are SGHTA and FQGNSA. The CDR3 covers 13 residues. V was cut by 4 bases and J by 12 bases, with 16 bases left in between. CDR3 in amino acids: CASSSYRLFGQFF. CDR3 sequence (DNA): TGTGCCAGCAGCTCCTATAGACTTTTCGGGCAGTTCTTC. The variable domain in full, with the rest retrieved from reference TRBV7-2 and TRBJ2-1, is GAGVSQSPSNKVTEKGKDVELRCDPISGHTALYWYRQSLGQGLEFLIYFQGNSAPDKSGLPSDRFSAERTGGSVSTLTIQRTQQEDSAVYLCASSSYRLFGQFFGPGTRLTVL.